These T cell receptor beta chains were read from a single sample in a study of regulatory T cells in long-lasting Graves disease. MiXCR, applied by TCRdb to the multiplex PCR reads, yields one record per CDR3 protein. The data show 360,000 or so distinct CDR3 sequences, with roughly 16% seen just once and around 20% held by the top ten. These same records also appear under a second study, on T cells in Graves' hyperthyroidism and ophthalmopathy.

The sample in question was peripheral blood mononuclear cells (PBMCs), obtained at new diagnosis, from a patient treated with antithyroid drugs. The receptors originated from a woman in her late teens or twenties with Graves disease. CDR3s include the opening cysteine and the closing phenylalanine or tryptophan. Size tells how often a clone was seen (once, few, many) or the class of an expanded clone, and some rows leave it out.

v_call	clone_size	j_call	cdr3_aa
TRBV7-9	.	TRBJ2-1	CASSSTGYYNEQFF
TRBV12-3/TRBV12-4	.	TRBJ2-3	CASSFGTSGRTDTQYF
TRBV2	many	TRBJ2-1	CASTRDSPNEQFF
TRBV2	many	TRBJ2-1	CASRIPGQGIVYNEQFF
TRBV27	few	TRBJ2-7	CASAPGDRYEQYF
TRBV28	many	TRBJ2-1	CASSRYSYNEQFF
TRBV29-1	.	TRBJ1-4	CSVVRGTNEKLFF
TRBV3-1	.	TRBJ2-5	CASSQLASGVGPETQYF
TRBV4-1	few	TRBJ2-1	CASSQGYEQFF
TRBV5-1	many	TRBJ2-1	CASSPGVDWFF
TRBV3-1	many	TRBJ1-5	CASSQDVGASQPQHF
TRBV6-1	.	TRBJ1-5	CASRRQGIRYSNQPQHF
TRBV28	many	TRBJ2-1	CASSFAATGWNEQFF
TRBV20-1	many	TRBJ1-1	CSASRSPALNTEAFF
TRBV20-1	many	TRBJ2-3	CSARMTGGTDTQYF
TRBV29-1	many	TRBJ1-2	CSVFPGTGAYGYTF
TRBV20-1	few	TRBJ1-2	CSASPTGKSHGYTF
TRBV29-1	few	TRBJ1-2	CSVLRATNYGYTF
TRBV5-1	.	TRBJ1-2	CASSLALHGYTF
TRBV24-1	many	TRBJ2-1	CATSDPGQVSVNEQFF
TRBV12-3/TRBV12-4	few	TRBJ1-5	CASSPAGQGASQPQHF
TRBV20-1	many	TRBJ1-1	CSARSRTGEFAEAFF
TRBV20-1	many	TRBJ2-7	CSARGGQSPYEQYF
TRBV14	many	TRBJ2-3	CASSQDLIAGGVTDTQYF
TRBV7-3	many	TRBJ2-3	CASSIGTGGTDTQYF
TRBV3-1	.	TRBJ2-7	CASSPGRTGGIHSGEQYF
TRBV12-3/TRBV12-4	many	TRBJ1-5	CASSPHWASVSNQPQHF
TRBV4-1	few	TRBJ2-3	CASSQTRTRTSTDTQYF
TRBV15	few	TRBJ1-3	CATSRGLLQQISGNTIYF
TRBV20-1	many	TRBJ2-3	CSARVPGIGIDTQYF
TRBV3-1	many	TRBJ1-3	CASSQEVGNTIYF
TRBV20-1	many	TRBJ2-1	CSASRLAGVHPYNEQFF
TRBV28	many	TRBJ1-4	CASRIGGSNEKLFF
TRBV2	many	TRBJ2-2	CASSVEAGGNTGELFF
TRBV7-8	many	TRBJ1-1	CASTRDSQTEAFF
TRBV28	.	TRBJ2-7	CASSSPLQKVDYSSEQYF
TRBV11-2	many	TRBJ2-3	CASSLGQALATQYF
TRBV6-2/TRBV6-3	many	TRBJ1-2	CASSLRSDRYGYTF
TRBV9	.	TRBJ2-7	CASSGGTSSSYEQYF
TRBV20-1	many	TRBJ2-5	CSASPGGQGGGYLAQYF
TRBV6-1	.	TRBJ2-6	CASRALPQGSGANVLTF
TRBV9	few	TRBJ2-7	CASSVGGDRLFNEQYF
TRBV2	many	TRBJ2-7	CASGDGVYEQYF
TRBV6-5	many	TRBJ2-2	CASSYTPSNTGELFF
TRBV6-5	.	TRBJ1-3	CASSYSQGAGNTIYF
TRBV5-1	many	TRBJ2-7	CASKRMGDEQYF
TRBV3-1	.	TRBJ2-4	CASSQDQGAQYF
TRBV2	many	TRBJ1-1	CASSAIGAGTEAFF
TRBV20-1	many	TRBJ2-5	CSTYSGTGAEETQYF
TRBV2	many	TRBJ1-6	CASSERRVAYNSPLHF
TRBV28	few	TRBJ2-1	CASRKTGPRGEQFF
TRBV13	many	TRBJ2-1	CASSSGGVYNEQFF
TRBV9	many	TRBJ1-5	CASSAEQGPNQPQHF